This T cell receptor (beta chain) was recorded in a study of T cells after yellow fever vaccination. At the level of the study: The fractions with low cell numbers were processed using SMART-Seq v4 Ultra Low Input.

Study-wide results and limits: Some clonotypes were seen in both the CD4 and the CD8 compartments. These made up a small share and likely arose from convergent recombination. Weaker, the secondary response had a peak occurring faster, on day 5 versus 15.

Template-switching 5'RACE yielded the TCR cDNA; a universal primer site and UMIs were added in the process. Each CDR3 protein is one row after TCRdb ran MiXCR on the 5' RACE reads. The profile shows 250,000 to 300,000 distinct CDR3 sequences, around 5.2% of them singletons. Regarding this clonotype: Its matching antigen is unknown.

This CDR3 is 16 amino acids long. Germline V gene sequence: CDR1 SGHRS, CDR2 YFSETQ. The germline V and J ends were trimmed by 4 bases and 2 bases, with 16 bases remaining between them. The chain uses TRBV5-1 and TRBJ1-3, with D possibly being TRBD1 (5 bases). This specimen consisted of CD4+ T cells sorted from PBMCs, obtained on the day of the yellow fever booster vaccination. The clonotype originates from a man between 18 and 29 years old who received the YFV17D yellow fever vaccine. The CDR3 protein is CASSVDPGTPGNTIYF. CDR3 sequence (DNA): TGCGCCAGCAGCGTGGACCCCGGGACCCCTGGAAACACCATATATTTT. Looking up the rest from reference TRBV5-1 and TRBJ1-3 gives the full variable domain: KAGVTQTPRYLIKTRGQQVTLSCSPISGHRSVSWYQQTPGQGLQFLFEYFSETQRNKGNFPGRFSGRQFSNSRSEMNVSTLELGDSALYLCASSVDPGTPGNTIYFGEGSWLTVV.